Each of the 20 T cell receptor beta chains below was sequenced from the same sample in a study of CD8+ T cells in alopecia areata. The treatment: oral pan-JAK inhibitor, 5-10 mg twice daily. RNA extraction and reverse transcription yielded cDNA as sequencing template. This table comes from immunoSEQ multiplex PCR, and its TCRdb copy is limited to in-frame clones, with some not included. Here the sample spans about 180,000 clones, roughly half being singletons. Sequenced here: CD8+ T cells sorted from blood, sampled around week 53, from a patient treated with tofacitinib. Source of these receptors: a human donor with alopecia areata.

The chain joins TRBV6-5 to TRBJ2-7; 9 bases are a match to TRBD1. Germline CDR1 reads MNHEY; CDR2 reads SVGAGI. Trimming cost V 2 bases and J 2 bases; bases outside gene matches: 1. CDR3 length: 14 residues. The chain's CDR3 is CASSYGTGTYEQYF. CDR3 bases: TGTGCCAGCAGTTACGGGACAGGGACCTACGAGCAGTACTTC.

V gene TRBV14 combines with J gene TRBJ2-7, with 7 nucleotides matching TRBD1. Germline-derived CDR1 and CDR2 are SGHDN and FVKESK. The CDR3 has 15 residues. Trimming cost V 2 bases and J 0 bases; bases outside gene matches: 4. CDR3 in amino acids: CASSQSGQSSYEQYF. The CDR3 DNA follows: TGTGCCAGCAGCCAATCGGGACAGAGCTCCTACGAGCAGTACTTC.

This clone appeared once. The genes are TRBV27 and TRBJ1-1; TRBD1 matches 9 bases. The CDR3 runs to 20 residues. The V and J ends lost 2 bases and 0 bases, in that order; junction bases with no gene match: 16. CDR1 is MNHEY, CDR2 SMNVEV, per germline (reference sequence). CDR3 coding DNA: TGTGCCAGCAGTTTAAGGCCGGGACAGGGTGTGGTAGCAATGAACACTGAAGCTTTCTTT. Its translation: CASSLRPGQGVVAMNTEAFF.

The V and J genes are TRBV30 and TRBJ1-1, with D possibly being TRBD1 (5 bases). CDR1 GTSNPN and CDR2 SVGIG come from the germline V gene (reference sequence). CDR3 length: 14 amino acids. Trimming left V 0 bases short and J 0 bases short, with 8 bases between. The CDR3, as DNA: TGTGCCTGGAGTGTACCGACAGTGAACACTGAAGCTTTCTTT. Amino acid sequence: CAWSVPTVNTEAFF.

V usage is TRBV6-1 and J usage is TRBJ1-6; 7 bases align to TRBD1. The V segment lost 5 bases and the J segment 7 bases; nucleotides outside the gene matches: 5. CDR1 and CDR2 from the germline V gene are MNHNS and SASEGT. The CDR3 is 14 amino acids. In DNA, the CDR3 is TGTGCCAGCAGTCGGACAGGCCGAAATTCACCCCTCCACTTT. Encoded protein: CASSRTGRNSPLHF.

The chain has TRBV6-5 and TRBJ1-2; D not certain. Deletions cut 6 bases from V and 0 bases from J, with 5 bases between. This CDR3 is built from 12 residues. Germline CDR1 is MNHEY and CDR2 is SVGAGI. For the CDR3, the DNA is TGTGCCAGCAGGGCTACTAACTATGGCTACACCTTC. Translated, it gives CASRATNYGYTF.

The rearrangement uses TRBV6-5 and TRBJ2-7; either TRBD1 or TRBD2 may fit D (5 bases each). The CDR3 covers 13 residues. Germline values: CDR1 MNHEY, CDR2 SVGAGI. V was trimmed by 4 bases and J by 2 bases, leaving 9 bases between them. The DNA for the CDR3 is TGTGCCAGCAGTTCGCAGGGACCCTACGAGCAGTACTTC. Protein: CASSSQGPYEQYF.

The chain uses TRBV13 and TRBJ1-5, with no clear D. The V and J ends lost 5 bases and 1 base respectively, with 9 bases between them. The CDR3 runs to 14 residues. The germline V gene has CDR1 PRHDT and CDR2 FYEKMQ (reference sequence). The CDR3 loop reads CASSPGLSNQPQHF. In DNA, the CDR3 is TGTGCCAGCAGCCCCGGACTAAGCAATCAGCCCCAGCATTTT. The full variable domain, in which reference TRBV13 and TRBJ1-5 provide the parts outside the CDR3, is AAGVIQSPRHLIKEKRETATLKCYPIPRHDTVYWYQQGPGQDPQFLISFYEKMQSDKGSIPDRFSAQQFSDYHSELNMSSLELGDSALYFCASSPGLSNQPQHFGDGTRLSIL.

The chain recombines TRBV13 with TRBJ2-3, with a tentative D call TRBD2 (6 bases). The CDR3 contains 12 residues. Germline V lookup: CDR1 PRHDT, CDR2 FYEKMQ (reference sequence). The V end lost 6 bases, the J end lost 10 bases, and 14 bases lay between the germline ends. The chain's CDR3 is CASSQEGPAQYF. The DNA for the CDR3 is TGTGCCAGCAGTCAGGAGGGGCCCGCGCAGTATTTT.

The V gene is TRBV6-5, the J gene TRBJ1-6; D gene ambiguous. The CDR3 has 15 amino acids. Germline lookup yields CDR1 MNHEY and CDR2 SVGAGI. The V and J ends lost 0 bases and 8 bases respectively, with 11 bases between them. CDR3 DNA: TGTGCCAGCAGTTACTCGTGGGCGGCAGATTCACCCCTCCACTTT. Translating it yields CASSYSWAADSPLHF.

Many counts were recorded for this clone. The chain combines TRBV6-1 with TRBJ2-3; 13 positions match TRBD2. Trimming at V came to 7 bases and at J to 4 bases, leaving 5 bases not matched to a gene. The CDR3 totals 15 residues. CDR1 MNHNS and CDR2 SASEGT come from the germline V gene. The CDR3 coding sequence is TGTGCCAGCATCCTGACTAGCGGGGGGCCAGATACGCAGTATTTT. This translates into CASILTSGGPDTQYF.

This clone was detected only a few times. The V gene is TRBV7-9, the J gene TRBJ2-7, with D possibly being TRBD1 (5 bases). This CDR3 is 14 amino acids long. Germline V lookup: CDR1 SEHNR, CDR2 FQNEAQ (reference sequence). Trimming took 5 bases from V and 12 from J, leaving 23 bases between them. The CDR3 sequence: CASSPILLPQGMYF. CDR3 DNA: TGTGCCAGCAGCCCGATCCTTCTGCCGCAGGGAATGTACTTC.

The V gene is TRBV5-8, the J gene TRBJ2-3; TRBD1 is a possible D gene (5 bases). CDR3 length: 13 amino acids. In germline, CDR1 is SGHTS, CDR2 YDEGEE. V lost 4 bases and J lost 5, with 11 bases in between. CDR3 coding DNA: TGTGCCAGCAGCGACCAGGGTAGAGATACGCAGTATTTT. Translating it yields CASSDQGRDTQYF.

The chain is built from TRBV12-5 and TRBJ2-5; 11 nucleotides line up with TRBD1. The germline CDR1 and CDR2 sequences are LGHNT and FRNRAP. The CDR3 has 13 amino acids. V gave up 5 bases and J gave up 13 bases; unmatched junction bases: 9. The CDR3 DNA sequence: TGTGCTAGTGGTGTAGGGACAGGGGGGAGTCGGTACTTC. Translated: CASGVGTGGSRYF.

The chain employs TRBV29-1 and TRBJ1-2, with D maybe TRBD1 (6 bases). V lost 4 bases, J lost 2 bases, and 11 bases lay in between. This CDR3 comprises 13 residues. The V gene's germline CDR1 is SQVTM and CDR2 ANQGSEA. CDR3 amino acids: CSVAPGTNYGYTF. The CDR3 DNA reads TGCAGCGTTGCACCCGGGACAAACTATGGCTACACCTTC.

Remarks on this clone: The identical CDR3 is also encoded by other nucleotide sequences in the sample. The chain uses TRBV27 and TRBJ1-5; no clear D gene. The CDR3 sequence is 13 residues long. Trimming removed 4 bases at V and 0 bases at J, with 4 bases between. Germline V lookup: CDR1 MNHEY, CDR2 SMNVEV (reference sequence). CDR3 DNA sequence: TGTGCCAGCAGTTCCTATAGCAATCAGCCCCAGCATTTT. It is translated as CASSSYSNQPQHF.

The sample holds a few counts of this clone. The chain links TRBV30 to TRBJ2-5, with a weak D call TRBD2 (7 bases). The CDR3 spans 14 residues. Germline values: CDR1 GTSNPN, CDR2 SVGIG (reference sequence). V lost 2 bases and J lost 7, with 17 bases in between. The CDR3 reads CAWSPRGGPVTQYF. CDR3 DNA: TGTGCCTGGAGTCCCAGGGGAGGGCCCGTGACCCAGTACTTC.

The gene calls are TRBV13 and TRBJ1-4; possible D gene TRBD1, 6 bases. Germline lookup yields CDR1 PRHDT and CDR2 FYEKMQ (reference sequence). V dropped 5 bases and J dropped 6 bases, with 16 bases sitting between them. This CDR3 spans 15 amino acids. This chain's CDR3 is CASSATGTSDEKLFF. The CDR3 nucleotides read TGTGCCAGCAGCGCCACAGGGACGTCGGATGAAAAACTGTTTTTT.

The chain joins TRBV11-3 to TRBJ1-1; maybe TRBD1 (5 bases). This CDR3 has 14 amino acids. Trimming pared 1 base from V and 6 bases from J, leaving 12 bases between. From germline, CDR1 is SGHNT and CDR2 YENEEA. The CDR3 DNA reads TGTGCCAGCAGCTTAGGCCGGGGGAGGTCTGAAGCTTTCTTT. Protein: CASSLGRGRSEAFF.

This clone has just one count. The identical CDR3 is also encoded by other nucleotide sequences in the sample. This sequence joins TRBV6-5 and TRBJ2-3; D call uncertain. This CDR3 is built from 11 residues. The germline V and J ends were trimmed by 0 bases and 6 bases, with 1 base remaining between them. The germline CDR1 and CDR2 sequences are MNHEY and SVGAGI. DNA of the CDR3: TGTGCCAGCAGTTACTCGGATACGCAGTATTTT. As protein: CASSYSDTQYF.